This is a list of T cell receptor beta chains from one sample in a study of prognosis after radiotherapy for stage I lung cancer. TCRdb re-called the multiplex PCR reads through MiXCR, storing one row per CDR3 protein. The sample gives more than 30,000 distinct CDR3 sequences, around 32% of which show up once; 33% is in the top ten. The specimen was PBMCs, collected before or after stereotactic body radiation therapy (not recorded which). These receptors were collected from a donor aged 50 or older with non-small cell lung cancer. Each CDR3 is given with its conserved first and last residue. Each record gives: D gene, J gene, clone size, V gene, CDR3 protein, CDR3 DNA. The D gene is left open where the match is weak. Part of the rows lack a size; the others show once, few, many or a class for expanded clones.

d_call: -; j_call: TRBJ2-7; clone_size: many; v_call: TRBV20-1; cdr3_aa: CSARDHQFSSYEQYF; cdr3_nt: TGCAGTGCTAGAGATCACCAGTTTAGCTCCTACGAGCAGTACTTC
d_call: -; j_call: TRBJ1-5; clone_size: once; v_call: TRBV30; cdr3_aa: CSWSGVGNQPQHF; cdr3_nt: TGTTCCTGGAGTGGAGTGGGGAATCAGCCCCAGCATTTT
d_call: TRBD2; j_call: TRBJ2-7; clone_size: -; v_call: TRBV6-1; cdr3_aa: CASRGGTSGSHEQYF; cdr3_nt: TGTGCCAGCAGGGGGGGGACTAGCGGGAGTCACGAGCAGTACTTC
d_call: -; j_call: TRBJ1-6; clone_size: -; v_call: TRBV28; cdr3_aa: CASTSLPPLHF; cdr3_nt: TGTGCCAGCACTTCGCTACCTCCCCTCCACTTT
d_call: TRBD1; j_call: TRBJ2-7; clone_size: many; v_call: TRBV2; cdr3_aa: CASGGRTGGSEQYF; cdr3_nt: TGTGCCAGCGGGGGAAGGACAGGGGGCTCCGAGCAGTACTTC
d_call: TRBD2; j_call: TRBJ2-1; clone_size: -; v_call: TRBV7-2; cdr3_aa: CASSLVSGEGEQFF; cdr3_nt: TGTGCCAGCAGCTTAGTTAGCGGGGAAGGAGAGCAGTTCTTC
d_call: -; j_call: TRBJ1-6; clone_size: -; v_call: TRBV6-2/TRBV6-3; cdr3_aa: CGSSPGGGNSPLHF; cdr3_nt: TGTGGCAGCAGCCCCGGGGGTGGGAATTCACCCCTACACTTT
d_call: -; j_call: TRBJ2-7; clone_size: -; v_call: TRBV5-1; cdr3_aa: CAGDDNFTRNEQYF; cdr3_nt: TGCGCCGGAGATGATAACTTCACGAGGAACGAGCAGTACTTC
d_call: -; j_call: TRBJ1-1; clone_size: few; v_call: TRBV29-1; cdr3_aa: CSAQPYQVNTEAFF; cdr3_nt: TGCAGCGCCCAGCCGTATCAGGTGAACACTGAAGCTTTCTTT
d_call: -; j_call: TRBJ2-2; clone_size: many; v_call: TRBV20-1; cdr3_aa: CSARPRGQNTGELFF; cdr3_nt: TGCAGTGCTAGACCTCGAGGACAGAACACCGGGGAGCTGTTTTTT
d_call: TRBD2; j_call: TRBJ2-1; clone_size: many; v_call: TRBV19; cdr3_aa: CASSELGAAGGYNEQFF; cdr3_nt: TGTGCCAGTAGTGAGTTGGGTGCAGCGGGAGGATATAATGAGCAGTTCTTC
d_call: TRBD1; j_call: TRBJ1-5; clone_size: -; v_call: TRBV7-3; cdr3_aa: CASSARQGANQPQHF; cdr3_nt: TGTGCCAGCAGCGCCCGACAGGGTGCAAATCAGCCCCAGCATTTT
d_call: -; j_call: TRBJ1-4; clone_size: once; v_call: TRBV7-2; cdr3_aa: CASSHSRPGINEKLFF; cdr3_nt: TGTGCCAGCAGCCACTCACGGCCAGGGATTAATGAAAAACTGTTTTTT
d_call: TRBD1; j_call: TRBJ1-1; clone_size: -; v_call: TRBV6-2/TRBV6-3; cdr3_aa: CASSEGDSRTTEAFF; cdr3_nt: TGTGCCAGCAGTGAGGGGGACAGTAGGACCACTGAAGCTTTCTTT
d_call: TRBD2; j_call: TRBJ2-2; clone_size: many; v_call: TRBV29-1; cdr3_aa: CSVVELAGAGELFF; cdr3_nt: TGCAGCGTTGTAGAGCTAGCGGGAGCCGGGGAGCTGTTTTTT
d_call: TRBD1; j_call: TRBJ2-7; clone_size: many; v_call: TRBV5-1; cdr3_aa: CASSSGQGGDEQYF; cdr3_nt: TGCGCCAGCAGCTCGGGACAGGGAGGCGACGAGCAGTACTTC
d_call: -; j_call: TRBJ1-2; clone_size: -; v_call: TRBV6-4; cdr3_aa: CASSETGGDYGYTF; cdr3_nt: TGTGCCAGCAGTGAAACGGGGGGGGACTATGGCTACACCTTC
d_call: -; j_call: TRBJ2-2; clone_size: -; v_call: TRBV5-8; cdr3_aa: CASMVTPAGELFF; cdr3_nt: TGTGCCAGCATGGTGACCCCCGCCGGGGAGCTGTTTTTT
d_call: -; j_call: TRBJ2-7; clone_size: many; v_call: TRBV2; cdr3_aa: CASSEGGYSYEQYF; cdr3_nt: TGTGCCAGCAGTGAGGGCGGCTACTCCTACGAGCAGTACTTC
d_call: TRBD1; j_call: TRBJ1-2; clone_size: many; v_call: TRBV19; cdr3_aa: CASSTDRGRANYGYTF; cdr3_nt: TGTGCCAGTAGTACCGACAGGGGAAGGGCCAACTATGGCTACACCTTC
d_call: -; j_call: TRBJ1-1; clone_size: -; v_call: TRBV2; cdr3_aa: CVSSLAMSTEAFF; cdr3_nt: TGTGTCAGCAGTTTGGCCATGAGCACTGAAGCCTTCTTT
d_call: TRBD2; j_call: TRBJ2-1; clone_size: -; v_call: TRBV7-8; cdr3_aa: CASIPGTSGRLYEQFF; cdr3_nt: TGTGCCAGCATTCCCGGGACTAGCGGGAGGCTCTATGAGCAGTTCTTC
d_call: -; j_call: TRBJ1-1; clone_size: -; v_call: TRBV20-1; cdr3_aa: CSALRSARTEAFF; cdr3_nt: TGCAGTGCCCTCCGTAGTGCACGAACTGAAGCTTTCTTT
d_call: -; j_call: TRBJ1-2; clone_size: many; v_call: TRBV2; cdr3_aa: CASSPGRTNYGYTF; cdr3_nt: TGTGCCAGCAGTCCGGGACGTACAAACTATGGCTACACCTTC
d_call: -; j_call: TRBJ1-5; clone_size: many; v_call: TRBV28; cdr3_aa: CASSLADSYSNQPQHF; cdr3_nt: TGTGCCAGCAGTCTGGCGGATTCCTATAGCAATCAGCCCCAGCATTTT
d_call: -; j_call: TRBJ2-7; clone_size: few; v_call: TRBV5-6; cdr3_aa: CASSLAGTYEQYF; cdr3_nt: TGTGCCAGCAGCTTGGCGGGAACCTACGAGCAGTACTTC
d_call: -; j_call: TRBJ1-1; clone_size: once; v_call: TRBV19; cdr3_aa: CASSMGATVRDTEAFF; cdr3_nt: TGTGCCAGTAGTATGGGTGCCACAGTCCGGGACACTGAAGCTTTCTTT
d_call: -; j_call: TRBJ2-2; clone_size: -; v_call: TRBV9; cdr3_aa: CASSVVGANTGELFF; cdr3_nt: TGTGCCAGCAGCGTAGTGGGAGCGAACACCGGGGAGCTGTTTTTT
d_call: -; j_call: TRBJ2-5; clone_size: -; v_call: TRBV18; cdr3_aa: CASSPTGRIEETQYF; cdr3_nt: TGTGCCAGCTCACCCACAGGGAGGATAGAAGAGACCCAGTACTTC
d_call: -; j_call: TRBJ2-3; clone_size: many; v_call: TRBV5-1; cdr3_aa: CAGSLAWDTQYF; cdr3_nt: TGCGCCGGCAGCTTGGCCTGGGATACGCAGTATTTT
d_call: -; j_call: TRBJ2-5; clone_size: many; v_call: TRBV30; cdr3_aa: CAGETVAGETQYF; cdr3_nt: TGTGCCGGAGAGACTGTTGCTGGGGAGACCCAGTACTTC
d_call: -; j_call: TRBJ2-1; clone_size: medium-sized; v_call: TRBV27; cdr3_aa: CASSWGARNEQFF; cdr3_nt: TGTGCCAGCAGTTGGGGGGCGAGGAATGAGCAGTTCTTC
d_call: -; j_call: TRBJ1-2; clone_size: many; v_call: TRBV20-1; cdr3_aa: CSAEHGGYGYTF; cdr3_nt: TGCAGTGCTGAGCACGGTGGCTATGGCTACACCTTC
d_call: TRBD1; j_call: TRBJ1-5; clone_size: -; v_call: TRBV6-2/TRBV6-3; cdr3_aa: CASSEPGQGGQPQHF; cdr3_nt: TGTGCCAGCAGTGAACCGGGACAGGGCGGTCAGCCCCAGCATTTT
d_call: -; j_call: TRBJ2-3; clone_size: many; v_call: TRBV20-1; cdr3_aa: CSARVPLTSGHTDTQYF; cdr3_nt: TGCAGTGCTAGAGTTCCCTTGACTAGTGGTCACACAGATACGCAGTATTTT
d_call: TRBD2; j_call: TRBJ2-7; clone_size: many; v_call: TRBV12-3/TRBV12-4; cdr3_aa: CASSLTSGRYEQYF; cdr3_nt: TGTGCCAGCAGTTTGACTAGCGGGAGGTACGAGCAGTACTTC
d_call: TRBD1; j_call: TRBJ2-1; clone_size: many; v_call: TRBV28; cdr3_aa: CASSSGQVLGEQFF; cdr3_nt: TGTGCCAGCAGTTCAGGACAGGTTCTCGGTGAGCAGTTCTTC